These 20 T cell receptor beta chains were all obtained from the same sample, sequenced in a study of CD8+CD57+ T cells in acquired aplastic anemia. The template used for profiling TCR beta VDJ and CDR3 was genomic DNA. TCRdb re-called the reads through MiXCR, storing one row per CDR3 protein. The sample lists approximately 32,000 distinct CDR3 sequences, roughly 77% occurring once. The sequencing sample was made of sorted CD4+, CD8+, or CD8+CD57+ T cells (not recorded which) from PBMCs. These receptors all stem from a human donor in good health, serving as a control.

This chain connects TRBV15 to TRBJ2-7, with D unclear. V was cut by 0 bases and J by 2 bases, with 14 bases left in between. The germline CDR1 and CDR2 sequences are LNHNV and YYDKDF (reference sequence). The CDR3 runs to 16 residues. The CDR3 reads CATSRDSWTETYEQYF. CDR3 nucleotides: TGTGCCACCAGCAGAGATTCATGGACGGAAACCTACGAGCAGTACTTC.

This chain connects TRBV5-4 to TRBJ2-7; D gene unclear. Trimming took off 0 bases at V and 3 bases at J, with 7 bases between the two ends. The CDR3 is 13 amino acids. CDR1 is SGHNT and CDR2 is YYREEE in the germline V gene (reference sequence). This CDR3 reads CASSLGSDYEQYV. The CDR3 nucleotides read TGTGCCAGCAGCTTGGGGTCCGACTACGAGCAGTACGTC.

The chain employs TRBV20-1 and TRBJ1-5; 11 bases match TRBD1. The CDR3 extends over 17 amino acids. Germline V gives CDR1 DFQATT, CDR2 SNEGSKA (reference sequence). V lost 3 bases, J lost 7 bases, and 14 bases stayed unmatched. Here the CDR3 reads CSASHPDRGPLGQPQHF. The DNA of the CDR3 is TGCAGTGCTAGCCATCCGGACAGGGGGCCATTAGGACAGCCCCAGCATTTT.

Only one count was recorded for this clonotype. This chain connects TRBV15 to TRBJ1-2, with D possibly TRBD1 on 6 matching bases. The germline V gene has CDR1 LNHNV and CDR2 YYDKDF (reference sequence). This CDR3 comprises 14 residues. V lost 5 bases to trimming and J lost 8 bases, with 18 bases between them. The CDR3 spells CATSGRQAYLGYTF. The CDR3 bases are TGTGCCACCAGCGGGCGACAGGCCTATTTGGGCTACACCTTC.

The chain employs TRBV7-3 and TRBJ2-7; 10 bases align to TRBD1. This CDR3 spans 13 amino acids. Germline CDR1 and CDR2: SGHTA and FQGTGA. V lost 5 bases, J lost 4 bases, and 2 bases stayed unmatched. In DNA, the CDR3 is TGTGCCAGCAGCGGGGGACAGGGGTACGAGCAGTACTTC. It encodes CASSGGQGYEQYF.

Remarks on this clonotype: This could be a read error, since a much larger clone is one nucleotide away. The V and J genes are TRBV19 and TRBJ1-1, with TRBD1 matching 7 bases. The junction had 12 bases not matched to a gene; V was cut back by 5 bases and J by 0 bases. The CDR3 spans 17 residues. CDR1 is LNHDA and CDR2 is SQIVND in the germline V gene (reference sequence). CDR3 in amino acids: CASSSRLGQAMNTEAFF. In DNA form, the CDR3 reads TGTGCCAGTAGTTCTCGTCTTGGACAGGCCATGAACACTGAAGCTTTCTTT.

CDR3 DNA: TGTGCCATCAGTGAGCGTGGGGGCTCTGAAGCTTTCTTT. Translating gives CAISERGGSEAFF. This chain links TRBV10-3 with TRBJ1-1, with D perhaps matching TRBD1 (6 bases). CDR3 length: 13 residues. V was pared by 2 bases and J by 6 bases, with 10 bases between. From germline, CDR1 is ENHRY and CDR2 SYGVKD.

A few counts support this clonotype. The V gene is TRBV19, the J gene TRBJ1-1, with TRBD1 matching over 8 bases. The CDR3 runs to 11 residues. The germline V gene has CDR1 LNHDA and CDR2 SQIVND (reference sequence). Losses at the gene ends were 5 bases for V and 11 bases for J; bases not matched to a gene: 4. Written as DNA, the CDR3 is TGTGCCAGTAGTTGGGACAGGAAGGCTTTCTTT. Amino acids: CASSWDRKAFF.

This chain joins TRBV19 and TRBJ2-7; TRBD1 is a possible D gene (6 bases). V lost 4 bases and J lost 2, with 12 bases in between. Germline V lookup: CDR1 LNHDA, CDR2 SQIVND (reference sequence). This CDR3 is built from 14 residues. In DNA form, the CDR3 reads TGTGCCAGTAGTAACAACAGGGCGACCTACGAGCAGTACTTC. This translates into CASSNNRATYEQYF.

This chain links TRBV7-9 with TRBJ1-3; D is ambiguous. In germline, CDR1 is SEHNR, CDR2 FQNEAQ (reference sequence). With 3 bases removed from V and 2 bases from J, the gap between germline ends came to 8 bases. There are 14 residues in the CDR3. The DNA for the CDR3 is TGTGCCAGCAGCTTGGGGAGGACTGGAAACACCATATATTTT. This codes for CASSLGRTGNTIYF.

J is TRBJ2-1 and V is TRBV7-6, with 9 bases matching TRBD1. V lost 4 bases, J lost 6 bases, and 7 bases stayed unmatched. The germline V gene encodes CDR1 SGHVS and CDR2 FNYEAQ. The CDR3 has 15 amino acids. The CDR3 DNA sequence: TGTGCCAGCAGCTCAGTGCCGGGACAGGGCAATGAGCAGTTCTTC. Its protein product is CASSSVPGQGNEQFF.

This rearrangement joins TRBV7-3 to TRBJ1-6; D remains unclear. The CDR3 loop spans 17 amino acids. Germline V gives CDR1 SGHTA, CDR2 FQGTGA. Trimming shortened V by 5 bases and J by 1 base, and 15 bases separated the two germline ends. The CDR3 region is CASSPGVAGSYNSPLHF. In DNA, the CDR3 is TGTGCCAGCAGCCCAGGAGTCGCGGGTTCCTATAATTCACCCCTCCACTTT.

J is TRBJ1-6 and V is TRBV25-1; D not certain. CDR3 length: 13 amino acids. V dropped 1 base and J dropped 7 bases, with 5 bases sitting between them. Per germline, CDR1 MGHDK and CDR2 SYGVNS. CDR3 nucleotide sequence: TGTGCCAGCAGTGAATTGGGGAATTCACCCCTCCACTTT. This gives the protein CASSELGNSPLHF.

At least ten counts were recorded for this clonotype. CDR3 in DNA: TGTGCCAGCAGCCAACGGACGGACAAAAACATTCAGTACTTC. This translates into CASSQRTDKNIQYF. This chain joins TRBV3-1 and TRBJ2-4, with D hard to call. The CDR3 loop spans 14 amino acids. Germline-derived CDR1 and CDR2 are LGHDT and YNNKEL (reference sequence). Trimming shortened V by 2 bases and J by 3 bases, and 8 bases separated the two germline ends.

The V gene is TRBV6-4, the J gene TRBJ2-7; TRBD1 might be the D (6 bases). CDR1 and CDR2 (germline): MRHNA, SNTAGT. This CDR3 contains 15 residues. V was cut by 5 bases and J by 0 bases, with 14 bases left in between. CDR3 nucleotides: TGTGCCAGCAGTTGGGAACAGGGAGTCTCCTACGAGCAGTACTTC. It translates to CASSWEQGVSYEQYF.

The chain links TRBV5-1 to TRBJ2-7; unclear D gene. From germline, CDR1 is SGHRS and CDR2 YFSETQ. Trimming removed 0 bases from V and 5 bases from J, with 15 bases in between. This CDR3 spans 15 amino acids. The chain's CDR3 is CASSLAAHLRNEQYF. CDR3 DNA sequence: TGCGCCAGCAGCTTGGCCGCCCACCTCCGCAACGAGCAGTACTTC.

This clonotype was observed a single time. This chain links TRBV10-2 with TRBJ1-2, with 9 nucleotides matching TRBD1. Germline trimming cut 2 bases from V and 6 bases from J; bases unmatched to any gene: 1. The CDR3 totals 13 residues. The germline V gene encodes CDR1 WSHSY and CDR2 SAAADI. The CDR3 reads CASSERQGDGYTF. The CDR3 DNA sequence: TGCGCCAGCAGTGAGAGACAGGGGGATGGCTACACCTTC.

CDR3 loop: CATSSIGKTEAFF. CDR3 coding DNA: TGTGCCACCAGCAGTATAGGTAAAACTGAAGCTTTCTTT. V is TRBV15 and J is TRBJ1-1; D is unclear. The CDR3 is 13 residues long. CDR1 and CDR2 from the germline V gene are LNHNV and YYDKDF (reference sequence). The ends were cut back, 3 bases at V and 5 bases at J, with 10 bases in the middle.

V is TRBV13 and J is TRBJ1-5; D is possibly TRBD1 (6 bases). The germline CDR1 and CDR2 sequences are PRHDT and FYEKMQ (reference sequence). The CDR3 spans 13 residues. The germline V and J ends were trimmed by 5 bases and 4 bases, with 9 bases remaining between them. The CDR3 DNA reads TGTGCCAGCAGCCGGGACAAAAATCAGCCCCAGCATTTT. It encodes CASSRDKNQPQHF. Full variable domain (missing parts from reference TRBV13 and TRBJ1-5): AAGVIQSPRHLIKEKRETATLKCYPIPRHDTVYWYQQGPGQDPQFLISFYEKMQSDKGSIPDRFSAQQFSDYHSELNMSSLELGDSALYFCASSRDKNQPQHFGDGTRLSIL.

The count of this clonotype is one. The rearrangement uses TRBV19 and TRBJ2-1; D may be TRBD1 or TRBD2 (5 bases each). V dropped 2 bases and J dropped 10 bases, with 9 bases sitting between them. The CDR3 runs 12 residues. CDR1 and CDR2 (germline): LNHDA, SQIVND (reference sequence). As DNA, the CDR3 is TGTGCCAGTAGTATATTGAGGGGAGAGCAGTTCTTC. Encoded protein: CASSILRGEQFF.